The 25 T cell receptor beta chains below all came from one sample that was sequenced in a study of T cell repertoires in cytomegalovirus infection. TCRdb recomputed calls from the reads with MiXCR, one row per CDR3 protein. The sample lists some 900,000 distinct CDR3 sequences; less than 35% were seen once. Antigens for these TCRs are unknown. This sample comprised cultured CD8+ T cells from PBMCs, obtained from culture after CMV antigen stimulation. The receptors originated from a human donor in good health (CMV status not recorded). Some clones in this sample may be carry-over from other donors' samples.

Only a few counts were recorded for this clonotype. The chain has TRBV27 and TRBJ2-3; unclear D gene. V lost 0 bases and J 1 base, leaving 14 bases between the germline ends. The V gene's germline CDR1 is MNHEY and CDR2 SMNVEV (reference sequence). The CDR3 sequence is 17 residues long. The CDR3 nucleotides read TGTGCCAGCAGTTTATCGATGGGCGTCCGGGGCACAGATACGCAGTATTTT. Translation gives CASSLSMGVRGTDTQYF.

The rearrangement uses TRBV4-2 and TRBJ2-2; 14 bases are shared with TRBD2. The CDR3 contains 19 residues. V trimming: 0 bases; J trimming: 0 bases; junction bases outside the gene matches: 3. Germline assignment: CDR1 LGHNA and CDR2 YNFKEQ. CDR3 region: CASSQETSGGASNTGELFF. The CDR3, as DNA: TGTGCCAGCAGCCAAGAGACTAGCGGGGGGGCATCGAACACCGGGGAGCTGTTTTTT.

The chain couples TRBV4-3 to TRBJ2-1; D is unclear. CDR3 length equals 18 residues. Germline V gives CDR1 LGHNA, CDR2 YSLEER. V lost 0 bases and J lost 8, with 23 bases in between. The DNA of the CDR3 is TGCGCCAGCAGCCAAGAATTTCAGCGAACTGGAATTTTCGATGAGCAGTTCTTC. Translated, it gives CASSQEFQRTGIFDEQFF.

Turning to this clonotype: The junction shows a germline mismatch at one end, possibly a read error. The rearrangement joins TRBV11-3 to TRBJ2-3, with D perhaps TRBD2 (5 bases). The CDR3 runs to 14 residues. The germline V gene encodes CDR1 SGHNT and CDR2 YENEEA. The CDR3 DNA sequence: TGTGCCAGCCCACGCCGGGAATCCACAGATATGCAGTATTTT. Residues: CASPRRESTDMQYF.

Points on this clonotype: A much larger clone lies one base from this, so it may be a read error. CDR3 sequence (DNA): TGTGCCAGCAGCTTAGTACTAGCGGGGGAAGAGACCCAGTACTTC. As protein: CASSLVLAGEETQYF. The chain links TRBV7-9 to TRBJ2-5, with 11 bases matching TRBD2. Germline V gives CDR1 SEHNR, CDR2 FQNEAQ (reference sequence). The CDR3 is made up of 15 amino acids. Trimming cost V 1 base and J 3 bases; bases outside gene matches: 1.

The chain employs TRBV24-1 and TRBJ1-2; D gene unclear. V was cut by 4 bases and J by 7 bases, with 9 bases left in between. The germline gives CDR1 KGHDR, CDR2 SFDVKD. The CDR3 is 12 residues long. The CDR3 reads CATSDHEGGYTF. DNA for the CDR3: TGTGCCACCAGTGACCATGAGGGTGGCTACACCTTC.

The rearrangement joins TRBV7-8 to TRBJ1-4; D is ambiguous. V lost 4 bases to trimming and J lost 3 bases, with 12 bases between them. The V gene's germline CDR1 is SGHVS and CDR2 FQNEAQ. The length of the CDR3 is 15 residues. CDR3: CASSSRSGANEKLFF. Here the CDR3 DNA reads TGTGCCAGCAGCTCTCGATCTGGGGCTAATGAAAAACTGTTTTTT.

The sample holds a few counts of this clonotype. The J gene is TRBJ2-3, the V gene TRBV6-1, with 12 bases lining up with TRBD2. CDR1 MNHNS and CDR2 SASEGT come from the germline V gene. V lost 6 bases, J lost 2 bases, and 3 bases stayed unmatched. The CDR3 has 15 amino acids. Here the CDR3 DNA reads TGTGCCAGCAGAGGACTAGCGGGGCTCACAGATACGCAGTATTTT. This codes for CASRGLAGLTDTQYF.

This clonotype was picked up a small number of times. A read error may explain this, as a much larger clone is one base away. V usage is TRBV7-9 and J usage is TRBJ1-2, with no clear D. Germline V gene sequence: CDR1 SEHNR, CDR2 FQNEAQ (reference sequence). CDR3 length: 13 amino acids. V lost 0 bases, J lost 3 bases, and 5 bases lay in between. In nucleotides, the CDR3 is TGTGCCAGCAGCTTAGCACAGTACTATGGCTACACCTTC. This encodes CASSLAQYYGYTF.

The chain recombines TRBV12-3 or TRBV12-4 with TRBJ1-2, with 8 bases lining up with TRBD1. Unmatched junction bases numbered 4, after V lost 3 bases and J lost 4 bases. CDR3 length: 14 amino acids. The CDR3 spells CASSFPGQVYGYTF. In DNA form, the CDR3 reads TGTGCCAGCAGTTTCCCGGGACAGGTCTATGGCTACACCTTC.

The chain recombines TRBV20-1 with TRBJ2-5; the match to TRBD2 covers 7 bases. This CDR3 has 16 amino acids. Germline V CDR1 and CDR2: DFQATT, SNEGSKA (reference sequence). Trimming took 5 bases from V and 5 from J; bases not matched to a gene: 17. The CDR3, as DNA: TGCAGTGCTCCCTGGGGAGCGGGGTACCGAGAGGAGACCCAGTACTTC. Translating it yields CSAPWGAGYREETQYF.

This chain links TRBV5-6 with TRBJ1-1; D ambiguous. CDR3 length: 12 amino acids. CDR1 and CDR2 from the germline V gene are SGHDT and YYEEEE. The V and J ends lost 0 bases and 6 bases respectively, with 6 bases between them. For the CDR3, the DNA is TGTGCCAGCAGCTTGGCGTGGGCTGAAGCTTTCTTT. Translation: CASSLAWAEAFF.

Only a few counts were recorded for this clonotype. A read error may produce the germline difference seen at one junction end. J is TRBJ2-7 and V is TRBV19; tentative D call: TRBD1 (6 bases). Germline V gene data show CDR1 as LNHDA and CDR2 as SQIVND (reference sequence). This CDR3 region has 14 residues. The CDR3 reads CASRDVGASSEQYF. The CDR3 DNA reads as TGTGCCAGCCGTGATGTGGGGGCTTCCTCCGAGCAGTACTTC.

This clonotype was counted ten times or more. This chain links TRBV7-8 with TRBJ2-3; D unresolved. The CDR3 contains 14 residues. V gave up 5 bases and J gave up 2 bases, with 11 bases separating them. Germline CDR1 SGHVS, CDR2 FQNEAQ. Here the CDR3 DNA reads TGTGCCAGCAGCCCTCCTAGATCCACAGATACGCAGTATTTT. Translated: CASSPPRSTDTQYF.

V is TRBV5-5 and J is TRBJ2-3; possible D gene TRBD2, 6 bases. Looked up from germline, CDR1 is SGHKS and CDR2 is YYEKEE (reference sequence). CDR3 length: 17 residues. With 6 bases removed from V and 6 bases from J, the gap between germline ends came to 26 bases. Here the CDR3 reads CASTYIPGLPRGDTQYF. In DNA, the CDR3 is TGTGCCAGCACCTACATCCCGGGACTGCCTAGAGGGGATACGCAGTATTTT. Complete variable domain (other parts from reference TRBV5-5 and TRBJ2-3): DAGVTQSPTHLIKTRGQQVTLRCSPISGHKSVSWYQQVLGQGPQFIFQYYEKEERGRGNFPDRFSARQFPNYSSELNVNALLLGDSALYLCASTYIPGLPRGDTQYFGPGTRLTVL.

Written as DNA, the CDR3 is TGTGCCAGCAGCTTAGCTTGGCCGGGGGCCGACAATGAGCAGTTCTTC. Amino acid sequence: CASSLAWPGADNEQFF. The J gene is TRBJ2-1, the V gene TRBV7-6; D may correspond to TRBD1 or TRBD2 (6 bases each). Germline V gene sequence: CDR1 SGHVS, CDR2 FNYEAQ. Trimming removed 0 bases from V and 5 bases from J, with 14 bases in between. The CDR3 extends over 16 amino acids.

The V and J genes are TRBV19 and TRBJ2-7; D is possibly TRBD1 (5 bases). Germline CDR1 and CDR2: LNHDA and SQIVND (reference sequence). There are 13 residues in the CDR3. Trimming shortened V by 7 bases and J by 0 bases, and 10 bases separated the two germline ends. CDR3 DNA sequence: TGTGCCAGTAAGGGGTCTGACTCCTACGAGCAGTACTTC. As protein: CASKGSDSYEQYF. Full variable domain (remainder filled in from reference TRBV19 and TRBJ2-7): DGGITQSPKYLFRKEGQNVTLSCEQNLNHDAMYWYRQDPGQGLRLIYYSQIVNDFQKGDIAEGYSVSREKKESFPLTVTSAQKNPTAFYLCASKGSDSYEQYFGPGTRLTVT.

This chain joins TRBV6-5 and TRBJ2-5, with TRBD2 matching over 13 bases. CDR1 and CDR2 from the germline V gene are MNHEY and SVGAGI. The length of the CDR3 is 16 residues. V lost 5 bases, J lost 4 bases, and 7 bases stayed unmatched. CDR3 sequence: CASSPGTSGTLETQYF. The DNA for the CDR3 is TGTGCCAGCAGTCCCGGGACTAGCGGGACCTTAGAGACCCAGTACTTC.

This clonotype was seen a handful of times. The CDR3 sequence: CASNRLSPLSAYEQYV. DNA of the CDR3: TGTGCCAGCAACCGACTATCTCCCCTCAGTGCCTACGAGCAGTACGTC. The chain recombines TRBV7-9 with TRBJ2-7, with D perhaps TRBD2 (5 bases). CDR3 length: 16 amino acids. Trimming pared 7 bases from V and 2 bases from J, leaving 21 bases between. The germline gives CDR1 SEHNR, CDR2 FQNEAQ (reference sequence).

The chain employs TRBV4-1 and TRBJ2-3; 11 nucleotides agree with TRBD2. Per germline, CDR1 MGHRA and CDR2 YSYEKL. The junction had 13 bases not matched to a gene; V was cut back by 2 bases and J by 9 bases. The CDR3 consists of 17 residues. CDR3 sequence (DNA): TGCGCCAGCAGCCAATGGAAGACTAGCGGGGAGCTTGAAACGCAGTATTTT. Amino acid sequence: CASSQWKTSGELETQYF.

The chain joins TRBV6-5 to TRBJ1-2; unclear D gene. In germline, CDR1 is MNHEY, CDR2 SVGAGI. V was shortened by 4 bases and J by 8 bases, with 8 bases between the two germline ends. CDR3 size: 11 residues. CDR3 sequence: CASSSPVGYTF. The CDR3 coding sequence is TGTGCCAGCAGTTCCCCTGTAGGCTACACCTTC.

Only a few counts were recorded for this clonotype. V gene TRBV27 combines with J gene TRBJ2-3, with D perhaps given as TRBD1 or TRBD2 (5 bases each). This CDR3 has 16 amino acids. Germline CDR1 is MNHEY and CDR2 is SMNVEV (reference sequence). V gave up 6 bases and J gave up 3 bases, with 19 bases separating them. In nucleotides, the CDR3 is TGTGCCAGCAGCCTTGCGGTGGGACCTTATACAGATACGCAGTATTTT. Protein product: CASSLAVGPYTDTQYF.

A note on this clonotype: Just one base apart from a much larger clone, this may be a read error. The chain has TRBV7-4 and TRBJ2-7; 11 nucleotides agree with TRBD1. The CDR3 runs 16 residues. The J segment lost 0 bases and the V segment lost 1 base, leaving 2 bases of the junction unmatched. Germline loops: CDR1 SGHVT, CDR2 SQSDAQ. CDR3 DNA sequence: TGTGCCAGCAGCTTAGACGGGACAGGGGGCTCCTACGAGCAGTACTTC. Its protein is CASSLDGTGGSYEQYF.

This clonotype was seen ten or more times. V usage is TRBV6-2 or TRBV6-3 and J usage is TRBJ2-7, with D possibly called TRBD1 or TRBD2 (5 bases each). V lost 6 bases and J 0 bases, leaving 15 bases between the germline ends. CDR3 length equals 15 residues. CDR1 is MNHEY, CDR2 SVGEGT, per germline. The DNA for the CDR3 is TGTGCCAGCAGCCCTCCGGGGCAGGGCTCCTACGAGCAGTACGTC. Translating gives CASSPPGQGSYEQYV.

The genes are TRBV7-6 and TRBJ1-1; 8 positions match TRBD1. CDR1 is SGHVS, CDR2 FNYEAQ, per germline. This CDR3 region has 15 residues. The trim removed 4 bases at V and 6 bases at J, leaving 10 bases unmatched. The CDR3 coding sequence is TGTGCCAGCAGCTCCGAGGGACAGGCTAGGGCTGAAGCTTTCTTT. It encodes CASSSEGQARAEAFF.